This section outlines one T cell receptor (beta chain) sequence together with its context. Its antigen is undetermined. Germline lookup yields CDR1 WNHNN and CDR2 SYGVQD (reference sequence). V was cut by 5 bases and J by 0 bases, with 7 bases left in between. The CDR3 is 13 residues long. Some clones are missing from TCRdb's copy, which holds only in-frame ones; the method was immunoSEQ multiplex PCR. Among about 2.5 million clones listed, around 90% were seen once. The sample is drawn from a study of shared clonotypes between healthy human individuals. Study results and limitations: Only blood samples were collected, and tissue repertoires likely differ. Among a few donors, about 4.6% of naive CD4 clonotypes were found in common.

The chain is built from TRBV10-1 and TRBJ1-1; D not resolved. The receptor's source is a man between 18 and 29 years old in good health. Some clones in this sample may be carry-over from other donors' samples. The sample consisted of naive CD4+ T cells from PBMCs. Subset denoted: CD45RA+ positively selected. The DNA of the CDR3 is TGCGCCAGCAGTTACAGCGTGAACACTGAAGCTTTCTTT. It codes for CASSYSVNTEAFF.